This T cell receptor beta chain was documented in a study of T cell repertoires in cytomegalovirus infection. This clonotype has ten or more counts. The target antigen is unknown. Points from the study as a whole: Cumulative frequency of public TCR beta families picked out carriers of CMV plus the relevant HLA.

This CDR3 has 13 amino acids. V lost 5 bases to trimming and J lost 7 bases, with 11 bases between them. Germline values: CDR1 SEHNR, CDR2 FQNEAQ (reference sequence). TCRdb redid the calling of the reads with MiXCR, one entry per CDR3 protein. The sample records nearly 550,000 distinct CDR3 sequences, 16% being singletons. The clonotype was recovered from a human donor in good health (CMV status not recorded). Some clones in this sample may be carry-over from other donors' samples. The J gene is TRBJ1-4, the V gene TRBV7-9; D gene ambiguous. The sample comprised CD8+ T cells from PBMCs. CDR3 sequence (DNA): TGTGCCAGCAGCCGCTTTATGGGTGAAAAACTGTTTTTT. It translates to CASSRFMGEKLFF.